The 23 T cell receptor beta chains below come from one sample, sequenced in a study of control samples from healthy donors and cancer patients. The data were produced by immunoSEQ multiplex PCR, yet TCRdb's version contains in-frame clones alone and is incomplete. The sample has approximately 150,000 clones; 94% are singletons. Sequencing was carried out using blood. These receptors all stem from a woman aged 18-29 years in good health.

The rearrangement uses TRBV27 and TRBJ1-2; a possible D gene is TRBD1 (5 bases). Germline CDR1 and CDR2: MNHEY and SMNVEV (reference sequence). The CDR3 has 16 amino acids. V lost 4 bases, J lost 8 bases, and 23 bases lay in between. The CDR3: CASSYLLGGGVGGYTF. The CDR3 DNA reads TGTGCCAGCAGTTATCTCCTCGGTGGGGGGGTTGGGGGCTACACCTTC.

The V gene is TRBV6-1, the J gene TRBJ1-5; D gene uncertain. Germline V gene lookup returns CDR1 MNHNS and CDR2 SASEGT. The CDR3 contains 11 residues. Trimming pared 1 base from V and 8 bases from J, leaving 3 bases between. For the CDR3, the DNA is TGTGCCAGCAGTGAAGAAGAGCCCCAGCATTTT. It translates to CASSEEEPQHF.

The chain links TRBV7-9 to TRBJ1-5; D is perhaps TRBD1 (5 bases). Trimming removed 3 bases at V and 6 bases at J, with 9 bases between. The CDR3 has 13 residues. CDR1 SEHNR and CDR2 FQNEAQ come from the germline V gene (reference sequence). The DNA of the CDR3 is TGTGCCAGCAGCTTGACAGTTTCTCAGCCCCAGCATTTT. Translated, it gives CASSLTVSQPQHF.

The chain carries TRBV9 and TRBJ1-2, with D perhaps TRBD1 (5 bases). CDR1 SGDLS and CDR2 YYNGEE come from the germline V gene. The CDR3 consists of 15 residues. The V and J ends lost 0 bases and 6 bases respectively, with 15 bases between them. DNA of the CDR3: TGTGCCAGCAGCGTAGAGTGGGGGGTAGCCCATGGCTACACCTTC. It specifies CASSVEWGVAHGYTF.

The chain combines TRBV15 with TRBJ2-3; tentative D call: TRBD2 (7 bases). This CDR3 has 14 residues. With 5 bases removed from V and 4 bases from J, the gap between germline ends came to 13 bases. Germline-derived CDR1 and CDR2 are LNHNV and YYDKDF (reference sequence). The CDR3 nucleotides are TGTGCCACCAGCGGGGGGGGGCAGGCAGATACGCAGTATTTT. Protein product: CATSGGGQADTQYF. The full variable domain, rest sourced from reference TRBV15 and TRBJ2-3, is DAMVIQNPRYQVTQFGKPVTLSCSQTLNHNVMYWYQQKSSQAPKLLFHYYDKDFNNEADTPDNFQSRRPNTSFCFLDIRSPGLGDTAMYLCATSGGGQADTQYFGPGTRLTVL.

DNA of the CDR3: TGTGCCAGCAGTTTCGGACTCACTGAAGCTTTCTTT. Residues: CASSFGLTEAFF. The V call is TRBV6-2 or TRBV6-3, the J call TRBJ1-1; D is uncertain. V was pared by 4 bases and J by 4 bases, with 7 bases between. Germline values: CDR1 MNHEY, CDR2 SVGEGT. This CDR3 has 12 residues.

The CDR3: CASRLQGVGTQYF. CDR3 nucleotide sequence: TGTGCCAGCAGGCTCCAGGGAGTCGGGACCCAGTACTTC. The rearrangement links TRBV28 to TRBJ2-5; the D gene could be TRBD1 or TRBD2 (5 bases each). This CDR3 has 13 residues. V lost 6 bases and J lost 7, with 15 bases in between. CDR1 is MDHEN and CDR2 is SYDVKM in the germline V gene.

The J gene is TRBJ2-1, the V gene TRBV9, with a possible D match to TRBD2 (6 bases). The CDR3 sequence is 15 residues long. Germline V gives CDR1 SGDLS, CDR2 YYNGEE. Trimming stripped 2 bases from V and 4 bases from J, with 13 bases between. In nucleotides, the CDR3 is TGTGCCAGCAGCGTCGGTGGGACTGATTACAATGAGCAGTTCTTC. Its translation: CASSVGGTDYNEQFF. Looking up the rest from reference TRBV9 and TRBJ2-1 gives the full variable domain: DSGVTQTPKHLITATGQRVTLRCSPRSGDLSVYWYQQSLDQGLQFLIQYYNGEERAKGNILERFSAQQFPDLHSELNLSSLELGDSALYFCASSVGGTDYNEQFFGPGTRLTVL.

The rearrangement uses TRBV7-9 and TRBJ1-1, with D possibly matching TRBD1 (5 bases). CDR3 length: 14 residues. The ends were cut back, 2 bases at V and 4 bases at J, with 11 bases in the middle. Germline CDR1 is SEHNR and CDR2 is FQNEAQ (reference sequence). The CDR3 DNA reads TGTGCCAGCAGCTTAAGGGGTTCCGGCACTGAAGCTTTCTTT. This sequence encodes CASSLRGSGTEAFF.

The V and J genes are TRBV6-5 and TRBJ2-1; 8 nucleotides line up with TRBD1. With V trimmed by 6 bases and J by 0 bases, 4 bases remained unmatched. Germline values: CDR1 MNHEY, CDR2 SVGAGI. This CDR3 is built from 15 residues. The CDR3, as DNA: TGTGCCAGCAGCCGGGACAGGAGCTCCTACAATGAGCAGTTCTTC. Translation: CASSRDRSSYNEQFF.

This sequence joins TRBV28 and TRBJ2-7; 8 nucleotides align to TRBD1. The CDR3 loop spans 15 amino acids. The ends lost 8 bases at V and 5 bases at J; junction bases unmatched: 14. Germline V lookup: CDR1 MDHEN, CDR2 SYDVKM. CDR3 DNA sequence: TGTGCCAGCCAAATGAACGGACAGGGCATCCACGAGCAGTACTTC. It codes for CASQMNGQGIHEQYF. The full variable domain, rest sourced from reference TRBV28 and TRBJ2-7, is DVKVTQSSRYLVKRTGEKVFLECVQDMDHENMFWYRQDPGLGLRLIYFSYDVKMKEKGDIPEGYSVSREKKERFSLILESASTNQTSMYLCASQMNGQGIHEQYFGPGTRLTVT.

The chain carries TRBV7-6 and TRBJ2-3; D not resolved. V was cut by 2 bases and J by 9 bases, with 12 bases left in between. This CDR3 spans 13 amino acids. From germline, CDR1 is SGHVS and CDR2 FNYEAQ. This CDR3 reads CASSLSPHGTQYF. In DNA, the CDR3 is TGTGCCAGCAGCTTATCCCCACACGGCACGCAGTATTTT. Filled out from reference TRBV7-6 and TRBJ2-3, the complete variable domain reads GAGVSQSPRYKVTKRGQDVALRCDPISGHVSLYWYRQALGQGPEFLTYFNYEAQQDKSGLPNDRFSAERPEGSISTLTIQRTEQRDSAMYRCASSLSPHGTQYFGPGTRLTVL.

The genes are TRBV5-4 and TRBJ1-2; 9 bases align to TRBD1. The CDR3 is 15 amino acids. Germline V gives CDR1 SGHNT, CDR2 YYREEE (reference sequence). The J segment lost 4 bases and the V segment lost 3 bases, leaving 7 bases of the junction unmatched. The CDR3 loop reads CASSSRTGGTYGYTF. CDR3 in DNA: TGTGCCAGCAGCTCCAGAACAGGGGGCACCTATGGCTACACCTTC.

V is TRBV10-1 and J is TRBJ1-6; D is perhaps TRBD1 (5 bases). Germline CDR1 WNHNN, CDR2 SYGVQD (reference sequence). The length of the CDR3 is 13 residues. The germline V and J ends were trimmed by 5 bases and 6 bases, with 8 bases remaining between them. CDR3 sequence: CASSRDPNSPLHF. The DNA of the CDR3 is TGCGCCAGCAGTCGGGACCCTAATTCACCCCTCCACTTT.

This clone was recorded once. Other DNA sequences in this sample translate to the same CDR3. The V call is TRBV28, the J call TRBJ1-2; D is unresolved. This CDR3 contains 12 residues. Trimming removed 5 bases from V and 7 bases from J, with 11 bases in between. In germline, CDR1 is MDHEN, CDR2 SYDVKM. CDR3 protein: CASSTGSRGYTF. The CDR3 bases are TGTGCCAGCAGTACGGGAAGCCGTGGCTACACCTTC.

The J gene is TRBJ1-2, the V gene TRBV28; no firm D call. The CDR3 contains 12 residues. V gave up 4 bases and J gave up 5 bases, with 8 bases separating them. Germline CDR1 MDHEN, CDR2 SYDVKM. The CDR3 protein is CASSSITYGYTF. CDR3 nucleotide sequence: TGTGCCAGCAGTTCAATCACTTATGGCTACACCTTC.

Comment on this clone: Different DNA sequences within this sample yield the same CDR3. The chain uses TRBV6-5 and TRBJ1-4; D gene unclear. The V gene lost 5 bases and the J gene lost 2 bases, with 9 bases spanning the gap. Germline V lookup: CDR1 MNHEY, CDR2 SVGAGI. The CDR3 sequence is 14 residues long. In DNA, the CDR3 is TGTGCCAGCAGTAGGACGGACACTAATGAAAAACTGTTTTTT. Protein sequence: CASSRTDTNEKLFF.

The rearrangement links TRBV10-1 to TRBJ1-5, with 7 bases fitting TRBD1. V was clipped by 5 bases and J by 5 bases; unmatched bases: 3. Germline loops: CDR1 WNHNN, CDR2 SYGVQD (reference sequence). There are 13 residues in the CDR3. CDR3 loop: CASSRDRDQPQHF. The CDR3 nucleotides are TGCGCCAGCAGTCGCGACAGGGATCAGCCCCAGCATTTT.

CDR3 nucleotide sequence: TGTGCCAGCAGCCACAGGGATACTAAAAGGACCATATATTTT. Its translation: CASSHRDTKRTIYF. The chain uses TRBV28 and TRBJ1-3, with D perhaps TRBD1 (6 bases). Germline V CDR1 and CDR2: MDHEN, SYDVKM. The CDR3 spans 14 residues. V gave up 6 bases and J gave up 10 bases, with 19 bases separating them.

This chain uses TRBV19 with TRBJ1-2; no reliable D call. The CDR3 extends over 14 amino acids. Germline V gene lookup returns CDR1 LNHDA and CDR2 SQIVND (reference sequence). The ends were cut back, 1 base at V and 4 bases at J, with 10 bases in the middle. CDR3 region: CASSIGAVGYGYTF. In nucleotides, the CDR3 is TGTGCCAGTAGTATAGGGGCAGTTGGCTATGGCTACACCTTC.

The chain uses TRBV14 and TRBJ1-4; tentative D call: TRBD1 (6 bases). CDR3 length: 13 residues. The germline V gene has CDR1 SGHDN and CDR2 FVKESK. V lost 8 bases and J lost 7, with 14 bases in between. The CDR3 DNA reads as TGTGCCAGCGCGAGGGGGGATCGTGAAAAACTGTTTTTT. Its translation is CASARGDREKLFF.

CDR3 region: CSVQGYTF. The CDR3 coding sequence is TGCAGCGTTCAGGGCTACACCTTC. The gene calls are TRBV29-1 and TRBJ1-2; D gene unclear. Trimming cost V 5 bases and J 8 bases, with 3 bases left between them. This CDR3 has 8 residues. Germline CDR1 and CDR2: SQVTM and ANQGSEA.

This chain connects TRBV12-5 to TRBJ2-2; possible D gene TRBD2, 5 bases. V was clipped by 3 bases and J by 0 bases, with 11 bases between them. Germline V gives CDR1 LGHNT, CDR2 FRNRAP. The CDR3 extends over 16 amino acids. The CDR3 coding sequence is TGTGCTAGTGGTTTTAACCCTAGCTCGAACACCGGGGAGCTGTTTTTT. It yields the protein CASGFNPSSNTGELFF.